The 18 T cell receptor beta chains below all came from one sample that was sequenced in a study of T-cell memory formation after mild COVID-19 (dated by TCRdb to 2020 to 2023). Receptors were amplified or captured by 5' RACE. TCRdb shows the sequencer as Illumina NovaSeq 6000. TCRdb ran its own pipeline on the public reads, namely fastp trimming at Q25 and MiXCR clone calling, and kept in-frame beta chains. Each entry merges the rows of one CDR3 protein and shows their most common DNA and genes. The sample yields a few hundred thousand distinct CDR3 sequences; over 7% were counted once. The ten largest clones capture 20% to 25% of the sample. Material for sequencing was PBMCs or a T cell subset sorted from them (not recorded which). The receptor set was obtained from a man between 18 and 29 years old who had mild COVID-19 (a few samples of this study predate the infection). The sample titles of this study are shuffled in the database, so cell type and time point are left out; the donor was told from shared clones.

Many counts were recorded for this clonotype. The gene calls are TRBV5-6 and TRBJ2-4, with TRBD1 identical over 7 bases. V lost 4 bases, J lost 7 bases, and 5 bases stayed unmatched. Germline V CDR1 and CDR2: SGHDT, YYEEEE. The length of the CDR3 is 13 residues. The CDR3 nucleotides are TGTGCCAGCAGCCTAGACAGGGCGAACATTCAGTACTTC. Translated: CASSLDRANIQYF.

This clonotype was detected only a few times. V is TRBV24-1 and J is TRBJ2-5; D is possibly TRBD1 (6 bases). From germline, CDR1 is KGHDR and CDR2 SFDVKD. Trimming took off 3 bases at V and 0 bases at J, with 13 bases between the two ends. This CDR3 comprises 16 residues. Here the CDR3 DNA reads TGTGCCACCAGTGATGGCCTAGACAGGCACCAAGAGACCCAGTACTTC. This sequence encodes CATSDGLDRHQETQYF.

V gene TRBV20-1 combines with J gene TRBJ2-1, with D possibly matching TRBD2 (6 bases). This CDR3 spans 14 amino acids. Germline V gives CDR1 DFQATT, CDR2 SNEGSKA (reference sequence). V lost 2 bases, J lost 7 bases, and 15 bases lay in between. The CDR3 nucleotides read TGCAGTGCTAGACGAACCACTAGCATGAATGAGCAGTTCTTC. Protein product: CSARRTTSMNEQFF.

A few counts support this clonotype. This chain uses TRBV2 with TRBJ2-5; 7 bases map to TRBD2. Germline V gene lookup returns CDR1 SNHLY and CDR2 FYNNEI. Trimming cost V 8 bases and J 4 bases; bases outside gene matches: 7. The CDR3 has 13 amino acids. The CDR3 loop reads CASPRGGAETQYF. The DNA of the CDR3 is TGTGCCAGCCCTAGGGGAGGGGCAGAGACCCAGTACTTC.

The V call is TRBV10-3, the J call TRBJ2-1; D not certain. V gave up 0 bases and J gave up 8 bases, with 14 bases separating them. Germline CDR1 is ENHRY and CDR2 is SYGVKD. The CDR3 is made up of 15 amino acids. This CDR3 is CAISESGISRHEQFF. In DNA, the CDR3 is TGTGCCATCAGTGAGTCGGGTATTTCCAGGCATGAGCAGTTCTTC.

A few counts support this clonotype. Here the CDR3 DNA reads TGTGCCAGCAGCTCGAGGGACTATCAAGAGACCCAGTACTTC. This encodes CASSSRDYQETQYF. The gene calls are TRBV7-9 and TRBJ2-5, with 7 bases matching TRBD2. Trimming removed 4 bases from V and 2 bases from J; junction bases left unmatched: 4. Germline CDR1 reads SEHNR; CDR2 reads FQNEAQ (reference sequence). The CDR3 runs to 14 residues.

This clonotype was seen a few times. This rearrangement joins TRBV12-3 or TRBV12-4 to TRBJ1-5; D is undetermined. V gave up 3 bases and J gave up 4 bases, with 13 bases separating them. The CDR3 is 15 residues long. This CDR3 is CASSFSGFSNQPQHF. The CDR3 DNA is TGTGCCAGCAGTTTCTCCGGATTCTCTAATCAGCCCCAGCATTTT.

A few counts support this clonotype. The chain joins TRBV4-1 to TRBJ2-3; D ambiguous. The germline V gene encodes CDR1 MGHRA and CDR2 YSYEKL. The CDR3 is 16 residues long. The ends were cut back, 0 bases at V and 0 bases at J, with 10 bases in the middle. The CDR3 here is CASSQETTPSTDTQYF. The CDR3 nucleotides are TGCGCCAGCAGCCAAGAGACGACTCCTAGCACAGATACGCAGTATTTT.

This clonotype was seen a handful of times. J is TRBJ2-5 and V is TRBV11-1, with TRBD2 matching over 7 bases. This CDR3 has 13 amino acids. J lost 7 bases, V lost 1 base, and 3 bases had no gene match. The germline V gene encodes CDR1 SGHAT and CDR2 FQDESV (reference sequence). CDR3 DNA: TGTGCCAGCAGCTTAGGACTAGCCGGGACCCAGTACTTC. It encodes CASSLGLAGTQYF.

The genes are TRBV6-2 or TRBV6-3 and TRBJ2-3; no clear D gene. Trimming pared 2 bases from V and 5 bases from J, leaving 11 bases between. Per the germline V gene, CDR1 is MNHEY and CDR2 is SVGEGT. The CDR3 consists of 14 residues. CDR3 nucleotides: TGTGCCAGCAGTTACCCCCGCCGTGGAGATACGCAGTATTTT. This gives the protein CASSYPRRGDTQYF.

This clonotype was found a few times. The CDR3: CASSYTGVAGELFF. The CDR3 DNA follows: TGTGCCAGCAGCTACACGGGGGTGGCCGGGGAGCTGTTTTTT. The J gene is TRBJ2-2, the V gene TRBV7-3; tentative D call: TRBD2 (6 bases). Trimming left V 4 bases short and J 6 bases short, with 12 bases between. Germline CDR1 reads SGHTA; CDR2 reads FQGTGA. The CDR3 extends over 14 amino acids.

This clonotype came up a few times. The chain combines TRBV29-1 with TRBJ2-7; D may be TRBD1 (5 bases). Trimming took off 3 bases at V and 4 bases at J, with 7 bases between the two ends. The CDR3 covers 11 residues. Germline assignment: CDR1 SQVTM and CDR2 ANQGSEA. CDR3 loop: CSVDRDYEQYF. CDR3 DNA sequence: TGCAGCGTTGACAGGGATTACGAGCAGTACTTC.

This chain uses TRBV4-3 with TRBJ1-1; 7 bases line up with TRBD1. The ends lost 0 bases at V and 6 bases at J; junction bases unmatched: 10. Germline CDR1 is LGHNA and CDR2 is YSLEER. The length of the CDR3 is 16 residues. The DNA for the CDR3 is TGCGCCAGCAGCCAAGAGGGGTCCAGGGGGTCCCCTGAAGCTTTCTTT. Residues: CASSQEGSRGSPEAFF.

This clonotype was counted a few times. The chain has TRBV6-5 and TRBJ2-2; maybe TRBD1 (5 bases). Between the trimmed V and J ends, which lost 4 bases and 4 bases, there was a span of 16 bases. CDR3 length: 16 residues. Germline values: CDR1 MNHEY, CDR2 SVGAGI. CDR3 DNA sequence: TGTGCCAGCAGTTCCACGCCGACAGTGATCACCGGGGAGCTGTTTTTT. This translates into CASSSTPTVITGELFF.

At least ten counts were recorded for this clonotype. This rearrangement joins TRBV11-2 to TRBJ2-1; 9 nucleotides line up with TRBD2. Looked up from germline, CDR1 is SGHAT and CDR2 is FQNNGV. V shed 6 bases and J 9 bases; nucleotides not matched to a gene: 12. CDR3 length: 15 amino acids. This chain's CDR3 is CASSPLGLAMGEQFF. CDR3 DNA sequence: TGTGCCAGCAGTCCCCTCGGACTAGCGATGGGTGAGCAGTTCTTC.

The rearrangement uses TRBV12-3 or TRBV12-4 and TRBJ1-6; no definite D call. The ends were cut back, 7 bases at V and 11 bases at J, with 21 bases in the middle. The CDR3 has 15 residues. As DNA, the CDR3 is TGTGCCAGCACCCCCTCGGGTCTAATAGGTCCACCCCTCCACTTT. It is translated as CASTPSGLIGPPLHF.

This clonotype was seen a few times. This chain links TRBV6-5 with TRBJ2-1, with a tentative D call TRBD2 (6 bases). The V end lost 0 bases, the J end lost 4 bases, and 10 bases lay between the germline ends. Germline CDR1 and CDR2: MNHEY and SVGAGI. This CDR3 region has 15 residues. CDR3 nucleotide sequence: TGTGCCAGCAGTTACTCGGGCGCGGGGTACAATGAGCAGTTCTTC. Translating it yields CASSYSGAGYNEQFF.

There are a few counts of this clonotype. This rearrangement joins TRBV12-3 or TRBV12-4 to TRBJ2-5; a possible D gene is TRBD1 (8 bases). The CDR3 contains 15 residues. Trimming left V 0 bases short and J 4 bases short, with 12 bases between. In DNA, the CDR3 is TGTGCCAGCAGTTTAGCGCACAGGGGGGGAGAGACCCAGTACTTC. The encoded protein is CASSLAHRGGETQYF.